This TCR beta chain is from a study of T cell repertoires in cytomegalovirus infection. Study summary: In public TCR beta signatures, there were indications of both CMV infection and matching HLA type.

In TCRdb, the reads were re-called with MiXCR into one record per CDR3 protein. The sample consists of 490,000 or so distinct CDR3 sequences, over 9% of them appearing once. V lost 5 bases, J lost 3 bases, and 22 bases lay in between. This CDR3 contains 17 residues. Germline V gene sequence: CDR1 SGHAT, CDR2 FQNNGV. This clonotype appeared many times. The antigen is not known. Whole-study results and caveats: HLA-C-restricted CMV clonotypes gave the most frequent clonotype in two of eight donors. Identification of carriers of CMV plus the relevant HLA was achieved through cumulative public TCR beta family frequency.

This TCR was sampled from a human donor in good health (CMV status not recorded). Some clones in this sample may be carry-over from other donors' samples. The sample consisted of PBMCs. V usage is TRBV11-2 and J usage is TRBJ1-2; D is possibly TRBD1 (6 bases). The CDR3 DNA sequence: TGTGCCAGCAGCCCAGGGGCCGTTGCTAGCTATTACTATGGCTACACCTTC. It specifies CASSPGAVASYYYGYTF.